This TCR beta chain originates from a study of blood T cell repertoires in COVID-19. Turning to the study itself: Researchers got acute and convalescent COVID-19 samples from the United States, Italy and Spain. PBMCs, B-cell-depleted T cells, or T cells provided the cDNA or gDNA that made up the material.

Authors' processing steps: The authors estimated nucleated cell counts from reference gene primer amplification. Only in-frame clones appear in the TCRdb table, and some are missing; sequencing was by immunoSEQ multiplex PCR. V and J calls and clone size follow that table, whereas D and trimming were derived from the DNA. The table lists about 140,000 clones, roughly three quarters of them singletons. V was pared by 1 base and J by 7 bases, with 8 bases of the junction left unmatched. Per germline, CDR1 SGDLS and CDR2 YYNGEE. This CDR3 has 16 amino acids. The chain employs TRBV9 and TRBJ1-6; the match to TRBD1 covers 7 bases. What was sequenced was peripheral blood. The receptor was derived from a woman aged 55-70 years with acute or convalescent COVID-19. The CDR3 sequence: CASSVSSGGLNSPLHF. Written as DNA, the CDR3 is TGTGCCAGCAGCGTATCCTCAGGGGGACTCAATTCACCCCTCCACTTT.